The clone carrying this TCR beta chain was seen only a few times. This entry is derived from a study of blood T cell repertoires in COVID-19. Turning to the study itself: COVID-19 samples collected from the United States, Italy and Spain covered acute and convalescent phases. In each case, the material was cDNA or gDNA derived from T cells, B-cell-depleted T cells, or PBMCs.

In the authors' methods: It was from reference gene primer amplification that nucleated cell counts were estimated. Profiled with immunoSEQ multiplex PCR; TCRdb holds only in-frame clones, not every one. The D gene and trimming were derived from the DNA, and the V and J assignments and clone size from that table. The sample holds around 130,000 clones, 80% to 90% seen once. Sequenced input: peripheral blood. The receptor comes from a woman aged 45-60 years with acute or convalescent COVID-19.

The CDR3 region is CASSEAGDRSYEQYF. CDR3 nucleotides: TGCGCCAGCAGTGAGGCGGGAGACCGCTCCTACGAGCAGTACTTC. V gene TRBV10-1 combines with J gene TRBJ2-7, with 7 bases aligning to TRBD2. The CDR3 runs to 15 residues. Germline CDR1 is WNHNN and CDR2 is SYGVQD (reference sequence). V trimming: 2 bases; J trimming: 0 bases; junction bases outside the gene matches: 4.